The 20 T cell receptor beta chains presented below share a single source sample, sequenced in a study of blood T cells in healthy people across ages. Primers used in a second PCR of about 6 to 11 cycles were a sample-barcoded 5' primer and a J-beta primer mix. Via MiXCR, TCRdb re-called the 5' RACE reads, giving one row per CDR3 protein. The sample gives roughly 800,000 distinct CDR3 sequences, over 45% of which show up once; approximately 23% is in the top ten. The sequenced sample was blood. All receptors derive from a man aged 25 to 40 in good health.

The chain recombines TRBV6-5 with TRBJ1-4; TRBD1 is a possible D gene (5 bases). The CDR3 has 13 residues. Germline V gene sequence: CDR1 MNHEY, CDR2 SVGAGI. V was shortened by 8 bases and J by 5 bases, with 12 bases between the two germline ends. The CDR3 DNA sequence: TGTGCCAGCCGGCCGGGGCCGAATGAAAAACTGTTTTTT. As protein: CASRPGPNEKLFF.

This clonotype turned up a few times. One end of the junction does not line up with germline, which may come from a read error. The V call is TRBV29-1, the J call TRBJ2-1; 13 bases align to TRBD2. CDR3 length: 14 residues. Per germline, CDR1 SQVTM and CDR2 ANQGSEA. The CDR3 region has the DNA TGCAGCGTCCGGACTAGCGGGGGCCACAATGAGCAGTTCTTT. As protein: CSVRTSGGHNEQFF.

As regards this clonotype: A much larger clone lies one base from this, so it may be a read error. The rearrangement joins TRBV9 to TRBJ2-5; D is undetermined. The DNA end is a closer match to TRBJ2-1, so the J assignment may be wrong. This CDR3 spans 12 amino acids. Germline CDR1 SGDLS, CDR2 YYNGEE. For the CDR3, the DNA is TGTGCCAGCAGCACACACCAAGAGACCCAGTTCTTC. This encodes CASSTHQETQFF.

The chain joins TRBV30 to TRBJ1-4; D is possibly TRBD1 (6 bases). The CDR3 extends over 13 amino acids. Trimming took off 2 bases at V and 4 bases at J, with 8 bases between the two ends. The germline gives CDR1 GTSNPN, CDR2 SVGIG (reference sequence). Here the CDR3 DNA reads TGTGCCTGGAGTCGACAGGTTAATGAAAAACTGTTTTTT. As protein: CAWSRQVNEKLFF.

The count of this clonotype is one. The V and J genes are TRBV27 and TRBJ2-4; no clear D. The assigned J gene may be wrong: the sequence end matches TRBJ2-7 better. Germline V gene sequence: CDR1 MNHEY, CDR2 SMNVEV (reference sequence). This CDR3 contains 14 residues. CDR3 bases: TGTGCCAGCAGGGGAAGCACGGGTTTGTACGAGCAGTACTTC. Translated, it gives CASRGSTGLYEQYF.

J is TRBJ2-1 and V is TRBV4-3; 7 bases fit TRBD1. CDR1 and CDR2 (germline): LGHNA, YSLEER. V trimming: 0 bases; J trimming: 10 bases; junction bases outside the gene matches: 3. This CDR3 is built from 13 residues. The CDR3 loop reads CASSQEQQGEQFF. The CDR3 DNA reads as TGCGCCAGCAGCCAAGAGCAACAGGGGGAGCAGTTCTTC.

As to this clonotype: One junction end disagrees with the germline gene, perhaps due to a read error. This sequence joins TRBV7-8 and TRBJ2-1; no firm D call. The CDR3 totals 14 residues. Germline values: CDR1 SGHVS, CDR2 FQNEAQ. The CDR3 protein is CASSPRFSYNEQFF. CDR3 coding DNA: TGTGCCAGCAGCCCTAGATTCTCCTATAATGAGCAGTTCTTC.

The rearrangement joins TRBV30 to TRBJ2-1, with 9 bases fitting TRBD2. The CDR3 sequence is 14 residues long. V trimming: 2 bases; J trimming: 15 bases; junction bases outside the gene matches: 14. The germline gives CDR1 GTSNPN, CDR2 SVGIG (reference sequence). The CDR3 reads CAWSRLAGTGDRFF. In DNA form, the CDR3 reads TGTGCCTGGAGTCGTCTAGCGGGGACCGGGGATCGGTTCTTC.

The genes are TRBV12-3 or TRBV12-4 and TRBJ2-5, with D hard to call. Between the trimmed V and J ends, which lost 3 bases and 11 bases, there was a span of 10 bases. The CDR3 extends over 11 amino acids. Written as DNA, the CDR3 is TGTGCCAGCAGTTTTGAAGCTTCACAGTACTTC. Translated, it gives CASSFEASQYF.

V and J are TRBV24-1 and TRBJ2-3; TRBD1 matches 8 bases. From germline, CDR1 is KGHDR and CDR2 SFDVKD. Trimming took 7 bases from V and 3 from J; bases not matched to a gene: 8. This CDR3 comprises 15 residues. The CDR3 loop reads CATSPGRGPTDTQYF. The CDR3 DNA is TGTGCCACCAGCCCGGGCAGGGGGCCAACAGATACGCAGTATTTT.

In its sample, this clonotype was seen many times. The CDR3 nucleotides read TGTGCCAGCAGCCCCCGCAAGTGGACTAGCGGGGGCAGGGACGAGCAGTACTTC. Amino acids: CASSPRKWTSGGRDEQYF. The chain employs TRBV7-6 and TRBJ2-7; TRBD2 agrees at 13 bases. With V trimmed by 5 bases and J by 5 bases, 15 bases remained unmatched. This CDR3 comprises 18 residues. In germline, CDR1 is SGHVS, CDR2 FNYEAQ.

The CDR3 region is CASSYATGPNQPQHF. CDR3 DNA sequence: TGTGCCAGCAGTTACGCGACAGGGCCCAATCAGCCCCAGCATTTT. The V and J genes are TRBV12-3 or TRBV12-4 and TRBJ1-5, with TRBD1 matching over 7 bases. V dropped 4 bases and J dropped 3; count of bases not matched to a gene: 6. The CDR3 covers 15 residues.

This chain connects TRBV30 to TRBJ1-2, with D possibly TRBD1 on 5 matching bases. V was trimmed by 0 bases and J by 5 bases, leaving 22 bases between them. Germline CDR1 GTSNPN, CDR2 SVGIG (reference sequence). The CDR3 has 17 amino acids. The CDR3 region is CAWSVIGPGTDMYGYTF. The CDR3 nucleotides are TGTGCCTGGAGTGTAATAGGGCCCGGGACGGACATGTATGGCTACACCTTC.

The chain uses TRBV25-1 and TRBJ1-2, with unresolved D. The CDR3 length is 15 residues. With 2 bases removed from V and 4 bases from J, the gap between germline ends came to 14 bases. Germline loops: CDR1 MGHDK, CDR2 SYGVNS. CDR3: CASSEIVGRSYGYTF. The DNA for the CDR3 is TGTGCCAGCAGTGAAATTGTAGGGAGGAGCTATGGCTACACCTTC.

This clonotype was counted a few times. The chain links TRBV6-5 to TRBJ2-7, with 7 bases identical to TRBD1. The germline V gene has CDR1 MNHEY and CDR2 SVGAGI. V dropped 0 bases and J dropped 3; count of bases not matched to a gene: 2. CDR3 length: 14 amino acids. CDR3 nucleotide sequence: TGTGCCAGCAGTTACTCGCCAGGGGGCTACGAGCAGTACTTC. Translation gives CASSYSPGGYEQYF.

The chain combines TRBV20-1 with TRBJ2-1, with a weak D call TRBD2 (6 bases). The CDR3 extends over 13 amino acids. The germline gives CDR1 DFQATT, CDR2 SNEGSKA (reference sequence). V dropped 5 bases and J dropped 5 bases, with 13 bases sitting between them. The CDR3 reads CSAARDSNNEQFF. DNA for the CDR3: TGCAGTGCTGCTCGGGACTCGAACAATGAGCAGTTCTTC.

The V gene is TRBV28, the J gene TRBJ1-4, with 7 bases identical to TRBD1. Trimming cost V 4 bases and J 6 bases; bases outside gene matches: 8. The CDR3 has 15 residues. The V gene's germline CDR1 is MDHEN and CDR2 SYDVKM. DNA of the CDR3: TGTGCCAGCAGTTCACCGACAGGGATCTATGAAAAACTGTTTTTT. Translating it yields CASSSPTGIYEKLFF.

The chain recombines TRBV7-2 with TRBJ2-7, with 7 bases identical to TRBD2. CDR3 length: 14 amino acids. Germline CDR1 SGHTA, CDR2 FQGNSA. The trim removed 4 bases at V and 4 bases at J, leaving 7 bases unmatched. This chain's CDR3 is CASSSMVGGYEQYF. The CDR3 DNA reads TGTGCCAGCAGCTCTATGGTGGGAGGGTACGAGCAGTACTTC.

The table lists this clonotype with a few counts. This chain joins TRBV30 and TRBJ2-3; D gene ambiguous. From germline, CDR1 is GTSNPN and CDR2 SVGIG (reference sequence). Deletions cut 3 bases from V and 7 bases from J, with 11 bases between. This CDR3 is 12 amino acids long. Written as DNA, the CDR3 is TGTGCCTGGAGGGAAAGTATAAATACGCAGTATTTT. Encoded protein: CAWRESINTQYF.

The chain couples TRBV3-1 to TRBJ2-3; D is unclear. Trimming left V 0 bases short and J 2 bases short, with 15 bases between. The CDR3 consists of 17 residues. Germline CDR1 and CDR2: LGHDT and YNNKEL (reference sequence). The CDR3 DNA reads TGTGCCAGCAGCCAAGAAACCCACAGCAAGATCACAGATACGCAGTATTTT. Its translation: CASSQETHSKITDTQYF.